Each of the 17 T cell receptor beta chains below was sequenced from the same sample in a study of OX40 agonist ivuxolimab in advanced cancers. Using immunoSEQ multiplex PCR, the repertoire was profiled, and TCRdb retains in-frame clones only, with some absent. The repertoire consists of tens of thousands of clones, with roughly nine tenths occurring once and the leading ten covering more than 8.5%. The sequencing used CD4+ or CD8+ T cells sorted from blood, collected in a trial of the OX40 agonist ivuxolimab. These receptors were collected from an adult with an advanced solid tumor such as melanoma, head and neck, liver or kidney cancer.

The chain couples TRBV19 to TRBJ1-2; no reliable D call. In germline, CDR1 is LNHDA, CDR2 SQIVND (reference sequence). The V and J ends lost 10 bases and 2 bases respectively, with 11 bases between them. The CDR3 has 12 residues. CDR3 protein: CATPDGNYGYTF. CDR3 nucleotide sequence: TGTGCCACCCCGGACGGAAACTATGGCTACACCTTC.

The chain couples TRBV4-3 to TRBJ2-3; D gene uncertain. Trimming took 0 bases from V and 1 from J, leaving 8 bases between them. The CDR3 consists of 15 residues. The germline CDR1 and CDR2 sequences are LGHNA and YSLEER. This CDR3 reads CASSQEPGRTDTQYF. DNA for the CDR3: TGCGCCAGCAGCCAAGAACCAGGCCGCACAGATACGCAGTATTTT.

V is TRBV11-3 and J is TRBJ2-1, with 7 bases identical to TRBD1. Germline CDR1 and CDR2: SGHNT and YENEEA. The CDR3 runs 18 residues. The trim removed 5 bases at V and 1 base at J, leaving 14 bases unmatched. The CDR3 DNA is TGTGCCAGCAGCCCTCTGGGCACAGGGGAAGGGTCCTACAATGAGCAGTTCTTC. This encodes CASSPLGTGEGSYNEQFF.

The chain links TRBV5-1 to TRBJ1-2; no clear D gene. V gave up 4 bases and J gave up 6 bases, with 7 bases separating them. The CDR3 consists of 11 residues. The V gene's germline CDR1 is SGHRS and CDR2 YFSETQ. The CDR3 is CASSTGDGYTF. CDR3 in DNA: TGCGCCAGCAGCACTGGAGATGGCTACACCTTC.

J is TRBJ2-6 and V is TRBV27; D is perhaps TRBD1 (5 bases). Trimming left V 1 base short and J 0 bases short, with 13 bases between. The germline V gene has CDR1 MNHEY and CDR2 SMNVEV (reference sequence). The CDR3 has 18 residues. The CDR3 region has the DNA TGTGCCAGCAGTTTATGGGGCACCTTTAGCTCTGGGGCCAACGTCCTGACTTTC. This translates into CASSLWGTFSSGANVLTF.

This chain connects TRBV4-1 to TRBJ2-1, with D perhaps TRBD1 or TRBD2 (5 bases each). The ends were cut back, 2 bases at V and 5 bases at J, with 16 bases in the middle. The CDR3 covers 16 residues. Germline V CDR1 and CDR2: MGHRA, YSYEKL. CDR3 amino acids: CASSQSVGVGDNEQFF. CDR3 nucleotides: TGCGCCAGCAGCCAATCTGTCGGGGTGGGGGACAATGAGCAGTTCTTC.

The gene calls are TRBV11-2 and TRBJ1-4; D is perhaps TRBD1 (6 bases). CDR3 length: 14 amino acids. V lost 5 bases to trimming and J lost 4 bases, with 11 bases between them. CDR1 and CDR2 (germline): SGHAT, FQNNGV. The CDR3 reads CASSVLRGNEKLFF. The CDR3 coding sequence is TGTGCCAGCAGCGTCCTCAGGGGTAATGAAAAACTGTTTTTT.

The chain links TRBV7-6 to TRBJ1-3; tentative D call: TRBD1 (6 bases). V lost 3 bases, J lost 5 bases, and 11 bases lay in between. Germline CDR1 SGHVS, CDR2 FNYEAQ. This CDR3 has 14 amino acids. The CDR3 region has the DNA TGTGCCAGCAGCTTGCAGGGGAAAAGAAACACCATATATTTT. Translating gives CASSLQGKRNTIYF.

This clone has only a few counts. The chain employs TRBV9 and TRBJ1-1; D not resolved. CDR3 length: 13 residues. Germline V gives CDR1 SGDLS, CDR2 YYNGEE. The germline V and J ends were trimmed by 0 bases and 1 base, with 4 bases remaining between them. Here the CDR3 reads CASSVGTNTEAFF. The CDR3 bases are TGTGCCAGCAGCGTAGGGACGAACACTGAAGCTTTCTTT.

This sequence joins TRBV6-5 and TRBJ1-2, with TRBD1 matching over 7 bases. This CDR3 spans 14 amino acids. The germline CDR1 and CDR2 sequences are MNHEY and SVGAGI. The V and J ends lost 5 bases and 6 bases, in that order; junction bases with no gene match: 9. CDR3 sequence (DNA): TGTGCCAGCAGTCCAAGGACAGGTCTCGATGGCTACACCTTC. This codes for CASSPRTGLDGYTF.

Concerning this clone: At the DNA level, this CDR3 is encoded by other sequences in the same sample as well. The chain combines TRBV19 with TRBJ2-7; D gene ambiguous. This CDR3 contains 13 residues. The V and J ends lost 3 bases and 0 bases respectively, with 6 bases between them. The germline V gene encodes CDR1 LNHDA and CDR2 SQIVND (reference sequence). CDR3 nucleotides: TGTGCCAGTAGTATTGGGTTCTCCTACGAGCAGTACTTC. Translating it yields CASSIGFSYEQYF.

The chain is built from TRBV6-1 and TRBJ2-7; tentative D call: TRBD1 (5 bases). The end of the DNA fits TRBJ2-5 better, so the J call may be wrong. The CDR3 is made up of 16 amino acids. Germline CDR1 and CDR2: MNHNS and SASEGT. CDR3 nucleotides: TGTGCCAGCAGTGAATACGAGACAGACTCAAAAGAGACCCAGTACTTC. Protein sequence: CASSEYETDSKETQYF.

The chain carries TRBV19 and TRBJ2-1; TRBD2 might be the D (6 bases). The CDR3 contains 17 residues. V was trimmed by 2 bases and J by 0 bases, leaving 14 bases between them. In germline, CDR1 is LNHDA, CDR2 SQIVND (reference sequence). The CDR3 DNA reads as TGTGCCAGTAGTATATGGGGGACTGGCCTCTCCTACAATGAGCAGTTCTTC. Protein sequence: CASSIWGTGLSYNEQFF.

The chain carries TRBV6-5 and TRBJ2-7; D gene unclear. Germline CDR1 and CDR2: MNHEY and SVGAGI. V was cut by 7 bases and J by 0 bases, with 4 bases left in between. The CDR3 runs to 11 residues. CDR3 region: CASTSSYEQYF. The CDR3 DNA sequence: TGTGCCAGCACGAGCTCCTACGAGCAGTACTTC.

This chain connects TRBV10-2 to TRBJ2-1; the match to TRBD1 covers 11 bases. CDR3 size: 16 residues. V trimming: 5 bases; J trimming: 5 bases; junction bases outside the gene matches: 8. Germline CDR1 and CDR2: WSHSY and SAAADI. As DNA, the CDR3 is TGCGCCAGCAGTCCCTTGGACAGGGGGCTCCACAATGAGCAGTTCTTC. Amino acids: CASSPLDRGLHNEQFF.

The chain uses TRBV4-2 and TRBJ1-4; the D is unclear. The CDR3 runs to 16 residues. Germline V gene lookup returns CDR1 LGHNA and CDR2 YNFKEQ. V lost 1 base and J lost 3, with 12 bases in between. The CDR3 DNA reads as TGTGCCAGCAGCCAAGGGGGTGACGCCTCTAATGAAAAACTGTTTTTT. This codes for CASSQGGDASNEKLFF.

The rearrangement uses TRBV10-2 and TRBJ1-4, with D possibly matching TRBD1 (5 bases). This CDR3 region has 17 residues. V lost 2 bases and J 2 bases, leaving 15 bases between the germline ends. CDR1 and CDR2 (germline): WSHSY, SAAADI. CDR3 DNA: TGCGCCAGCAGTGAGAGGCCGGGCAGGGCGACTAATGAAAAACTGTTTTTT. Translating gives CASSERPGRATNEKLFF.